This T cell receptor beta chain was sequenced for a study of T cells in Graves' hyperthyroidism and ophthalmopathy. Germline CDR1 and CDR2: SGHDN and FVKESK. The CDR3 is made up of 15 amino acids. V gave up 11 bases and J gave up 3 bases; unmatched junction bases: 12. RNA transcripts provided the source from which TCR beta CDR3 regions were amplified. First-round RT-PCR of the TCR CDR3 relied on the HTBI primer set. TCRdb redid the calling of the multiplex PCR reads with MiXCR, one entry per CDR3 protein. The sample contains roughly 710,000 distinct CDR3 sequences, roughly a third of which appear only once.

The sequencing sample was made of blood. The sequence was obtained from a woman between 40 and 50 years old with Graves' hyperthyroidism. The chain carries TRBV14 and TRBJ2-7; 11 bases agree with TRBD1. CDR3 DNA: TGTGCCTGGAGGGGTGGGACAGGGGGGCTCTACGAGCAGTACTTC. It translates to CAWRGGTGGLYEQYF.